Included here is one T cell receptor (beta chain) sequence, with context. Its matching antigen is unknown. Patients had resection in Japan or China between the mid-2010s and the late 2010s. V dropped 11 bases and J dropped 0 bases, with 13 bases sitting between them. The CDR3 runs 14 residues. From germline, CDR1 is SGHTA and CDR2 FQGNSA. This sample is drawn from a study of immune evolution from preneoplasia to lung adenocarcinoma. The table came from immunoSEQ multiplex PCR; TCRdb's copy has only in-frame clones and leaves some out. The sample has 7,600 or so clones, approximately 75% seen once. Study-wide findings and caveats: Later-stage lesions appeared to have more T cells, more diversity, less clonality. From normal lung to invasive adenocarcinoma, top clone frequencies appeared to decrease.

Sequenced material: FFPE adjacent normal lung tissue. This receptor was identified in a person aged 55-85 years with lung adenocarcinoma. The rearrangement joins TRBV7-2 to TRBJ2-2; tentatively, D is TRBD2 (6 bases). The CDR3 protein is CACGAGPNTGELFF. In DNA form, the CDR3 reads TGTGCCTGCGGGGCAGGACCGAACACCGGGGAGCTGTTTTTT.